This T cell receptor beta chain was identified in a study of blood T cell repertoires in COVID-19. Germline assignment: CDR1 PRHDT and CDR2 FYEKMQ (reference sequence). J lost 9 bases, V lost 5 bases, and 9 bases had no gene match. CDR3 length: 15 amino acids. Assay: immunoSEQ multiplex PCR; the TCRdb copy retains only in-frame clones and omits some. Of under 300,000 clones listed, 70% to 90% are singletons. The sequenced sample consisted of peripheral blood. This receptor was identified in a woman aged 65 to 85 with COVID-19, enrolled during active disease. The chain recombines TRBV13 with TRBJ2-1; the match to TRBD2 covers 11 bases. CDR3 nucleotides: TGTGCCAGCAGCCCAATAGCGGGGGGGCCTGGTGAGCAGTTCTTC. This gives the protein CASSPIAGGPGEQFF.